The sequence of this T cell receptor (beta chain) was determined in a study of tumor-infiltrating lymphocytes in primary liver carcinoma (dated by TCRdb to the late 2010s). Regarding the study in general: Hepatocellular carcinoma (four) or combined HCC and intrahepatic cholangiocarcinoma (one) was present in the five patients, who were three men and two women aged 30 to 69 years. The five patients had tumors staged T1-T3 N0M0, with maximum diameters ranging from about 4.2 to 10 cm. High reproducibility was observed for the technical replicate repertoires, with mean shared-clone rates roughly 0.87 and correlation coefficients above 0.95. Each sample produced about 3.5 to 7.13 million productive TCRbeta reads, and read depth showed no significant difference between tissue types. A total of roughly 35 specimens from 5 patients went through TCRbeta repertoire sequencing, namely 25 tumor regions, 5 adjacent noncancerous liver tissues and 5 peripheral blood samples. Agilent mRNA microarray profiling was performed on the 25 tumor region samples to relate TCRbeta repertoire diversity to the local molecular phenotype. TCRbeta repertoire sequencing, expression microarrays and whole-exome sequencing were combined in the study across five regions of each liver tumor, with adjacent normal tissue and blood also included. General findings and caveats noted by the study authors: Repertoire overlap was found to be higher between tumor regions (mean around 36%) than between tumor-adjacent (roughly 17%) or tumor-blood (14%) pairs, consistent with antigen-driven expansion. Only about 7-25% of top clones were found in all five regions of a tumor, suggesting spatial heterogeneity of tumor-infiltrating T cells. Because only the TCR beta chain was sequenced and unpaired alpha chains were not captured, true repertoire diversity is likely underestimated. Since the samples were bulk and unsorted, there was no way to compare CD4+ and CD8+ T cell repertoires. Only a few patients were included in the study, and the authors note that the findings should be validated in a larger study. The top 250 clones accounted for a significantly greater share of the repertoire in tumors than in blood (p = 0.039).

CDR1 and CDR2, per the germline V gene, are SGHVS and FQNEAQ. Its CDR3 holds 13 amino acids, cysteine through phenylalanine. Here the CDR3 DNA is all that survives: 39 bases in frame from base 1. Using a constant-region primer and ProtoScript II reverse transcriptase, TCRbeta-specific cDNA was reverse-transcribed from about 0.45 ug total RNA. The TCRbeta libraries were prepared through three rounds of nested multiplex PCR following a slightly modified ARM-PCR procedure. Each of the first two PCR rounds ran for roughly 9 cycles and used multiplex TRBV1-TRBV30 forward primers together with a Cbeta reverse primer. Sample barcodes and Illumina adapters were added in a final 25-cycle PCR using Deep VentR polymerase. Before sequencing, amplicons of 200-500 bp were gel-purified using a QIAquick gel extraction kit. An Illumina HiSeq 2500 was used to sequence the TCRbeta amplicons, generating 250-bp paired-end reads. The authors' pipeline ran thus. Quality trimming of reads was performed with Trimmomatic v0.33, and paired reads were merged with FLASH v1.2.11 so that full CDR3 sequences could be recovered. MiGEC v1.2.1b assigned V, D and J germline segments to the rearranged TCRbeta sequences. VDJtools v1.0.0 computed clonotype statistics and Shannon-Wiener diversity indices. To cut down on sampling bias, every analysis after diversity analysis relied on just the 250 most abundant clonotypes from each sample. TCRdb trimmed the raw reads at Q25, called clones with MiXCR and kept productive beta chains. Every CDR3 protein is listed once, alongside the most common genes and DNA of its rows. The V and J calls shown here were made by TCRdb, not taken from the authors' results. Counted in this sample were some 55,000 distinct CDR3 sequences; about 80% of them appeared once. The top ten constitute under 30% of the sample.

Without any cell sorting, total RNA and DNA were co-extracted from about 21-30 mg of bulk tissue using the AllPrep DNA/RNA mini kit. Roughly five patients with histopathologically diagnosed primary liver carcinoma underwent surgical resection in China between late 2015 and 2016. Chronic HBV infection was present in the patients, and the patients were treatment-naive at sampling. Each tumor was sampled at five spatially separated regions: the tumor centre plus the superior, inferior, left-lateral and right-lateral poles. More than 75% viable tumor cells were found by histology in every tumor sample. Fresh tumor and adjacent tissue pieces were bisected, with one half stored in RNAlater at -80 degrees C and the other half sent for histology. With respect to this clonotype: Its antigen remains unidentified. The germline gene is not matched at one end of the junction; a read error may be the cause.

This TCR derives from a man in his forties with primary liver carcinoma and hepatitis B virus infection. The chain is made from TRBV7-8 and TRBJ2-7; possibly the D gene is TRBD2, per 5 matching bases. Sequenced: liver tumor tissue from sampling region 2. The sample's cell subset or site, from its label and the paper: tumor region T2, inferior pole. The CDR3 in this case is CASSLWTVWEQSF. The DNA sequence follows: TGTGCCAGCAGCTTATGGACGGTCTGGGAGCAGTCCTTC.